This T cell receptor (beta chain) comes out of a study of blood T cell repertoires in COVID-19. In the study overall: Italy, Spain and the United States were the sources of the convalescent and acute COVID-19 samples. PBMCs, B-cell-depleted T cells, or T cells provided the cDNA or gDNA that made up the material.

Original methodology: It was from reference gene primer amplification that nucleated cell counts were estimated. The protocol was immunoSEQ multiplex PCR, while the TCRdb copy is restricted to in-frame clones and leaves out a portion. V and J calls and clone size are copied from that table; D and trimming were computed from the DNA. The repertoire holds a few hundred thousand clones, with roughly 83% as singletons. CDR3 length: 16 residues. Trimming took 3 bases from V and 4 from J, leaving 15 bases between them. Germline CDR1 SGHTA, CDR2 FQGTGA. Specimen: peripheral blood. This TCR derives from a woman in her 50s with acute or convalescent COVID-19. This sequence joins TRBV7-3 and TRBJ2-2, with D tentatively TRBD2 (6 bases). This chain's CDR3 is CASSLQTGGRTGELFF. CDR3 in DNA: TGTGCCAGCAGCTTGCAAACCGGGGGTCGCACCGGGGAGCTGTTTTTT.